The rows below give T cell receptor beta chains drawn from one sample of a study of blood T cells in healthy people across ages. Via MiXCR, TCRdb re-called the 5' RACE reads, giving one row per CDR3 protein. The table records 600,000 to 800,000 distinct CDR3 sequences, roughly 20% of them present only once. The sequenced sample was blood. The receptors originated from a man between 65 and 85 years old in good health. The CDR3 runs from the conserved cysteine through the conserved F or W. Only part of the rows carry a size: once, few, many, or a class if the clone is expanded.

v_call: TRBV4-1
clone_size: -
j_call: TRBJ2-1
cdr3_aa: CASSQMDSSYNEQFF

v_call: TRBV7-9
clone_size: -
j_call: TRBJ2-3
cdr3_aa: CASSIAADTQYF

v_call: TRBV28
clone_size: many
j_call: TRBJ2-3
cdr3_aa: CASSLRGRSDTQYF

v_call: TRBV27
clone_size: -
j_call: TRBJ2-7
cdr3_aa: CASSRTTGDEQYF

v_call: TRBV7-2
clone_size: -
j_call: TRBJ2-7
cdr3_aa: CASSFTGTGLIERYF

v_call: TRBV6-5
clone_size: few
j_call: TRBJ2-2
cdr3_aa: CASSYSTGRSGELFF

v_call: TRBV9
clone_size: few
j_call: TRBJ2-5
cdr3_aa: CASSRWEGAGETQYF

v_call: TRBV6-2/TRBV6-3
clone_size: few
j_call: TRBJ2-5
cdr3_aa: CASRLVAETQYF

v_call: TRBV29-1
clone_size: -
j_call: TRBJ1-1
cdr3_aa: CSVGTPMNTEAFF

v_call: TRBV29-1
clone_size: many
j_call: TRBJ2-2
cdr3_aa: CSVRTGSNTGELFF

v_call: TRBV10-3
clone_size: few
j_call: TRBJ2-7
cdr3_aa: CAISEKGVGYEQYF

v_call: TRBV20-1
clone_size: -
j_call: TRBJ1-6
cdr3_aa: CSASRTGAPLHF

v_call: TRBV20-1
clone_size: few
j_call: TRBJ2-5
cdr3_aa: CSARARTGGETQYF

v_call: TRBV12-3/TRBV12-4
clone_size: few
j_call: TRBJ1-2
cdr3_aa: CASSPQFFPAGYGYTF

v_call: TRBV7-9
clone_size: many
j_call: TRBJ1-3
cdr3_aa: CASSQGGGNTIYF

v_call: TRBV6-6
clone_size: -
j_call: TRBJ2-1
cdr3_aa: CASSFQAQLNEQFF

v_call: TRBV7-2
clone_size: -
j_call: TRBJ2-2
cdr3_aa: CASSRRLAGGLTGELFF

v_call: TRBV4-3
clone_size: few
j_call: TRBJ2-1
cdr3_aa: CASSQLTGTADNEQFF

v_call: TRBV29-1
clone_size: -
j_call: TRBJ1-1
cdr3_aa: CSVAGQTMNTEAFF

v_call: TRBV5-5
clone_size: -
j_call: TRBJ2-5
cdr3_aa: CASSLGTGLDTQYF

v_call: TRBV18
clone_size: -
j_call: TRBJ2-7
cdr3_aa: CASSGSGTGLEQYF

v_call: TRBV25-1
clone_size: few
j_call: TRBJ1-2
cdr3_aa: CASSEGLPGRYGYTF

v_call: TRBV27
clone_size: -
j_call: -
cdr3_aa: CASSSGTGGSEQYF

v_call: TRBV24-1
clone_size: -
j_call: TRBJ2-5
cdr3_aa: CATSGGHIQETQYF

v_call: TRBV6-2/TRBV6-3
clone_size: few
j_call: TRBJ2-5
cdr3_aa: CASNRLAGAIQETQYF